This TCR beta chain is drawn from a study of post-analysis software for immune sequencing data. The overall study: Relapsing-remitting, secondary progressive and progressive-relapsing courses of multiple sclerosis were included.

Regarding this clonotype: No antigen is known for it.

Study-level findings and limits: Comparison of patients with controls showed about 5 TRBV segments more frequent in patients, TRBV5-6, TRBV5-1 and TRBV20-1 among them. When compared against controls, multiple sclerosis patients showed significantly lower normalized Chao1 diversity.

CDR1 and CDR2 from the germline V gene are MNHEY and SMNVEV (reference sequence). This CDR3 contains 17 residues. V gave up 1 base and J gave up 4 bases; unmatched junction bases: 7. Unique molecular identifiers were present in the TCR beta cDNA libraries. It was from approximately 0.91 to 9.4 million T cells that roughly 0.5 million cDNA molecules came. MiXCR, applied by TCRdb to the PCR reads, yields one record per CDR3 protein. The sample records around 400,000 distinct CDR3 sequences, 35% to 45% being singletons. The sequence was obtained from a girl aged 2-10 years with multiple sclerosis. Source material: blood. V gene TRBV27 combines with J gene TRBJ1-1, with TRBD1 matching over 12 bases. Here the CDR3 reads CASSLLQGQGAATEAFF. CDR3 in DNA: TGTGCCAGCAGTTTATTACAGGGACAGGGGGCTGCCACTGAAGCTTTCTTT.